The entry below describes one TCR beta chain. Antigen unknown. The data are from a study of T cell responses to AZD1222 COVID-19 vaccine. Profiled with immunoSEQ multiplex PCR; TCRdb holds only in-frame clones, not every one. This sample yields fewer than 95,000 clones, of which approximately 89% are seen a single time; around 5.5% belongs to the top ten. Overall study findings and caveats: It should be noted that donors were predominantly white British and more often female, and clonal diversity was possibly underestimated. Among spike-specific TCRs, nearly half reportedly target unmutated variant regions.

The source material was peripheral blood, sampled 28 days after the second AZD1222 dose. The receptor was isolated from an adult who received the AZD1222 COVID-19 vaccine.

The CDR3 loop reads CASSSIGWDNEQFF. DNA of the CDR3: TGTGCCAGCAGCTCGATCGGTTGGGACAATGAGCAGTTCTTC. The chain carries TRBV5-6 and TRBJ2-1, with no clear D. The V end was cut by 3 bases, the J end by 5 bases, with 12 bases between. Per germline, CDR1 SGHDT and CDR2 YYEEEE. This CDR3 region has 14 residues.